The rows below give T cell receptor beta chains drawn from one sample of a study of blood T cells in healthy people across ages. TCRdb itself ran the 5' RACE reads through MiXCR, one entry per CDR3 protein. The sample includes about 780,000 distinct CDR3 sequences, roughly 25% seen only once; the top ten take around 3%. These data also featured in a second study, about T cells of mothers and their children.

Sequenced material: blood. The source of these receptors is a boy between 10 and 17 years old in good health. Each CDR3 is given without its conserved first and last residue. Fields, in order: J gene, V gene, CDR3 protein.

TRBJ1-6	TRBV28	ASSLVGSRTDNSPLH
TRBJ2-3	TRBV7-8	ASSSWSRLTDTQY
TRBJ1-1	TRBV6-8	ASSYSDSENTEAF
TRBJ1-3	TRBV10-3	AISDAGSGNTIY
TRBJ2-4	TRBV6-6	ASSYSIRGEGGGAKNIQY
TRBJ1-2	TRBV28	ASSFPAFNYGYT
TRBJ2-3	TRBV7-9	ASSAGAASTDTQY
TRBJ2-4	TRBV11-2	ASSLDLAWAKNIQY
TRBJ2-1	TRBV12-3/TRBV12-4	ASSLFGGPGNEQF
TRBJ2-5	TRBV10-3	ATGSRGSETQY
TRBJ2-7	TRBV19	ASSMGGLGSYEQY
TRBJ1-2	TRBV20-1	SARRRRAYGYT
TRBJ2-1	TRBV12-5	ASGLVRDSGSIWNEQF
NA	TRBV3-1	ASSHGGQDEQF
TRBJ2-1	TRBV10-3	AISGTWDRDVYEQF
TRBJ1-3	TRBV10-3	AIRRGFDTIY
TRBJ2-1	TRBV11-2	ASRSLPKGGYNEQF
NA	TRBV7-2	ASSSVGDSWYEQY
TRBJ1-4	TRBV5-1	ASSLIPVGANEKLF
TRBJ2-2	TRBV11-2	ASIMGADTGELF
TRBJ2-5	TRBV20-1	SALRNQETQY
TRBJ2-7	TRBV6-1	ASMGQGNEQY
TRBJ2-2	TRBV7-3	ASSLQITGELF
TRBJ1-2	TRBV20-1	SARRRAGALNYGYT
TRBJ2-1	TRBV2	ASSGTGRHNEQF
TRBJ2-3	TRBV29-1	SVRQGFPGTDTQY
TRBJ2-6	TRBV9	ASSVTGGVFSGANVLT
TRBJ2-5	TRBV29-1	SETRTANTQETQY
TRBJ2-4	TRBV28	ASSLGQGAMN
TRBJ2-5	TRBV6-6	TSVGGETQY
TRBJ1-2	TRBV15	ATSRDVGRDYGYT
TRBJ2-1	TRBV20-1	SAPWGGRHEQF
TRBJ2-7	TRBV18	ASSPGTGMSSYEQY
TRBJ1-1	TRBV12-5	ASGSLGRNEAF
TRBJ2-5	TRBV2	ASTGQSETQY
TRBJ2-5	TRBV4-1	ASSQGGHPGETQY
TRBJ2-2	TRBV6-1	ASSEALRTGGNTGELF
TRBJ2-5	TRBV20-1	SASLAGGGETQY
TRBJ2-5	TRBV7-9	ASRGRGRETQY
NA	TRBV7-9	ASSPRGQDYEQY
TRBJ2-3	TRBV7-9	ASSWDARTDTQY
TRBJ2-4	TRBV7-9	ASSPRTGAKNIQY
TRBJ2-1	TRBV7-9	ASRSGQDNEQF
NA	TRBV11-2	ASSSWRDDEQF
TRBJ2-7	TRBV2	ASTRQRGEQY
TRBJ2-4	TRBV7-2	ASSLGLAGGQAKNIQY
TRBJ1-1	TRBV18	ASSPGTTNTEAF
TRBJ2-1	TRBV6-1	ASSAGGGYYNEQF
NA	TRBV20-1	SASPQGASETQY
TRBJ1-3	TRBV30	AWGLGNTIY
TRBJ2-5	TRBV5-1	ASRLQGWMKETQY
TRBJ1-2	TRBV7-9	ASSSGPGGGYT
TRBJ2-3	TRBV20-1	SASGTILSTDTQY
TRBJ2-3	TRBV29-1	SVSRRTRTDTQY
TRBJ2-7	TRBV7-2	ASSPMGQGLDEQY
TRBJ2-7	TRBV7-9	ASSLSPGAISYEQY
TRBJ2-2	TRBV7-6	ASSLGGTSSTGELF
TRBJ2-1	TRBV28	ASSSLPSSYNEQF
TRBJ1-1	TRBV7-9	ASGLKAGDTEAF